These 22 T cell receptor beta chains came from one sample sequenced in a study of shared clonotypes between healthy human individuals. Measured with immunoSEQ multiplex PCR; TCRdb has only the in-frame clones, and not every one. The table has approximately 2.5 million clones, approximately 94% seen once. Source material: naive CD4+ T cells from PBMCs. Subset here: CD45RA+ positively selected. These receptors all stem from a man younger than 35 in good health. Some clones in this sample may be carry-over from other donors' samples.

This chain joins TRBV27 and TRBJ2-2, with D perhaps being TRBD1 or TRBD2 (5 bases each). CDR3 length: 14 amino acids. The germline V gene encodes CDR1 MNHEY and CDR2 SMNVEV (reference sequence). Deletions cut 9 bases from V and 1 base from J, with 12 bases between. The CDR3 bases are TGTGCCAGTGAGGGGCGCGGGAACACCGGGGAGCTGTTTTTT. Its translation: CASEGRGNTGELFF.

This clone showed up just once. The genes are TRBV6-1 and TRBJ2-3; 7 nucleotides match TRBD2. The CDR3 runs to 14 residues. After removal of 2 bases from V and 5 bases from J, the junction contained 4 bases not matched to a gene. CDR1 MNHNS and CDR2 SASEGT come from the germline V gene. The CDR3 is CASSERLAVDTQYF. Here the CDR3 DNA reads TGTGCCAGCAGTGAACGACTAGCTGTAGATACGCAGTATTTT.

Points on this clone: At the DNA level, this CDR3 is encoded by other sequences in the same sample as well. This chain connects TRBV5-4 to TRBJ2-5; possibly TRBD1 for D (6 bases). V was trimmed by 1 base and J by 4 bases, leaving 8 bases between them. The CDR3 has 13 amino acids. The germline V gene encodes CDR1 SGHNT and CDR2 YYREEE (reference sequence). The CDR3 region is CASSLSGAETQYF. The CDR3 DNA is TGTGCCAGCAGCTTGTCAGGGGCAGAGACCCAGTACTTC. Full variable domain (outside the CDR3, taken from reference TRBV5-4 and TRBJ2-5): ETGVTQSPTHLIKTRGQQVTLRCSSQSGHNTVSWYQQALGQGPQFIFQYYREEENGRGNFPPRFSGLQFPNYSSELNVNALELDDSALYLCASSLSGAETQYFGPGTRLLVL.

The chain carries TRBV14 and TRBJ2-4; D is possibly TRBD1 (6 bases). The CDR3 runs 14 residues. Trimming removed 7 bases at V and 0 bases at J, with 10 bases between. Germline CDR1 and CDR2: SGHDN and FVKESK. The CDR3 region has the DNA TGTGCCAGCACTCCAGGGGTAGCCAAAAACATTCAGTACTTC. It is translated as CASTPGVAKNIQYF.

This clone was seen once. The gene calls are TRBV7-8 and TRBJ2-3; possibly TRBD1 for D (6 bases). CDR3 length: 14 amino acids. With 5 bases removed from V and 2 bases from J, the gap between germline ends came to 11 bases. Per germline, CDR1 SGHVS and CDR2 FQNEAQ. For the CDR3, the DNA is TGTGCCAGCAGCCAGGGACAAATCACAGATACGCAGTATTTT. Its protein product is CASSQGQITDTQYF.

The chain uses TRBV5-1 and TRBJ2-5; D might be TRBD2 (5 bases). The CDR3 consists of 13 residues. Trimming removed 4 bases from V and 0 bases from J, with 7 bases in between. Germline V gene data show CDR1 as SGHRS and CDR2 as YFSETQ. DNA for the CDR3: TGCGCCAGCAGCACGGGGAACCAAGAGACCCAGTACTTC. Encoded protein: CASSTGNQETQYF. The full variable domain, with the rest looked up from reference TRBV5-1 and TRBJ2-5, is KAGVTQTPRYLIKTRGQQVTLSCSPISGHRSVSWYQQTPGQGLQFLFEYFSETQRNKGNFPGRFSGRQFSNSRSEMNVSTLELGDSALYLCASSTGNQETQYFGPGTRLLVL.

This clone was found once. Different DNA sequences within this sample yield the same CDR3. The chain links TRBV7-9 to TRBJ2-7, with D possibly TRBD2 on 5 matching bases. CDR3 size: 14 residues. Germline V gene lookup returns CDR1 SEHNR and CDR2 FQNEAQ (reference sequence). V was clipped by 1 base and J by 2 bases, with 9 bases between them. CDR3 residues: CASSLGTAPYEQYF. DNA of the CDR3: TGTGCCAGCAGCTTAGGGACTGCCCCCTACGAGCAGTACTTC.

V and J are TRBV4-1 and TRBJ2-7; TRBD2 matches 12 bases. Germline values: CDR1 MGHRA, CDR2 YSYEKL. The CDR3 loop spans 16 amino acids. V dropped 5 bases and J dropped 4; count of bases not matched to a gene: 9. In DNA form, the CDR3 reads TGCGCCAGCAGCTCCGTAGGGACTAGCGGGTTGTACGAGCAGTACTTC. Translating it yields CASSSVGTSGLYEQYF.

The chain recombines TRBV28 with TRBJ2-1; TRBD1 matches 8 bases. The CDR3 length is 18 residues. J lost 0 bases, V lost 2 bases, and 9 bases had no gene match. Germline loops: CDR1 MDHEN, CDR2 SYDVKM. CDR3 coding DNA: TGTGCCAGCAGTTTAAATTGGGGGACAGGCAGCTCCTACAATGAGCAGTTCTTC. The encoded protein is CASSLNWGTGSSYNEQFF.

In this sample, this clone turned up once. This chain connects TRBV7-7 to TRBJ2-3, with TRBD1 as a possible D gene (6 bases). The CDR3 loop spans 16 amino acids. In germline, CDR1 is SSHAT, CDR2 FNYEAQ (reference sequence). Trimming took off 5 bases at V and 0 bases at J, with 15 bases between the two ends. CDR3 protein: CASSPGTSASTDTQYF. The CDR3 DNA sequence: TGTGCCAGCAGCCCCGGGACATCCGCTAGCACAGATACGCAGTATTTT.

The chain carries TRBV7-9 and TRBJ2-3; TRBD2 might be the D (6 bases). Per the germline V gene, CDR1 is SEHNR and CDR2 is FQNEAQ (reference sequence). V was cut by 5 bases and J by 2 bases, with 17 bases left in between. This CDR3 is built from 16 residues. CDR3 nucleotides: TGTGCCAGCAGCCTGCGGCGGGACTCCCTCACAGATACGCAGTATTTT. Protein sequence: CASSLRRDSLTDTQYF.

The chain combines TRBV15 with TRBJ2-7; 10 bases are a match to TRBD1. J was trimmed by 4 bases and V by 3 bases; bases with no gene match: 9. This CDR3 region has 16 residues. Germline V lookup: CDR1 LNHNV, CDR2 YYDKDF (reference sequence). CDR3 sequence (DNA): TGTGCCACCAGCAGCGAAAGGGACAGGGGAAGGTACGAGCAGTACTTC. Its translation is CATSSERDRGRYEQYF.

This chain joins TRBV6-5 and TRBJ2-7; 9 nucleotides match TRBD1. Germline-derived CDR1 and CDR2 are MNHEY and SVGAGI. The length of the CDR3 is 15 residues. V shed 6 bases, J shed 6 bases, and the junction held 12 bases outside the gene matches. The CDR3 sequence is CASSRPPGQGVEQYF. For the CDR3, the DNA is TGTGCCAGCAGCCGCCCCCCGGGACAGGGAGTCGAGCAGTACTTC.

This chain joins TRBV5-6 and TRBJ2-5; 8 bases align to TRBD2. Germline-derived CDR1 and CDR2 are SGHDT and YYEEEE. V was clipped by 0 bases and J by 1 base; unmatched bases: 11. The CDR3 consists of 18 residues. The DNA for the CDR3 is TGTGCCAGCAGCTTGGTGACTAGCGCGAGCCGCTCCCAAGAGACCCAGTACTTC. It translates to CASSLVTSASRSQETQYF.

About this clone: This sample also contains other DNA sequences that code for the same CDR3. This CDR3 reads CASSLTGRTEAFF. The CDR3 nucleotides read TGTGCCAGCAGCTTGACAGGGAGGACTGAAGCTTTCTTT. The chain has TRBV7-6 and TRBJ1-1; 7 nucleotides line up with TRBD1. CDR3 length: 13 residues. Looked up from germline, CDR1 is SGHVS and CDR2 is FNYEAQ. V shed 3 bases and J 5 bases; nucleotides not matched to a gene: 3.

The V gene is TRBV6-1, the J gene TRBJ2-1; 8 bases are a match to TRBD1. The J segment lost 6 bases and the V segment lost 0 bases, leaving 7 bases of the junction unmatched. This CDR3 has 16 amino acids. Germline V gene data show CDR1 as MNHNS and CDR2 as SASEGT. The CDR3 loop reads CASSEAQGARVNEQFF. For the CDR3, the DNA is TGTGCCAGCAGTGAAGCGCAGGGGGCGCGGGTCAATGAGCAGTTCTTC.

This sequence joins TRBV19 and TRBJ2-2; TRBD2 agrees at 7 bases. In germline, CDR1 is LNHDA, CDR2 SQIVND (reference sequence). The CDR3 spans 15 residues. Unmatched junction bases numbered 8, after V lost 5 bases and J lost 5 bases. The CDR3 protein is CASSSRTSGTGELFF. In nucleotides, the CDR3 is TGTGCCAGTAGTTCTCGGACTAGTGGAACCGGGGAGCTGTTTTTT.

The chain employs TRBV11-2 and TRBJ2-3, with a weak D call TRBD1 (7 bases). In germline, CDR1 is SGHAT, CDR2 FQNNGV. This CDR3 spans 15 amino acids. V was trimmed by 3 bases and J by 1 base, leaving 11 bases between them. CDR3: CASSLGRGGTDTQYF. Here the CDR3 DNA reads TGTGCCAGCAGCTTGGGCAGGGGGGGCACAGATACGCAGTATTTT.

The CDR3 reads CASSFSGQGSTEAFF. The CDR3 DNA reads TGCGCCAGCAGCTTTAGCGGACAGGGGAGCACTGAAGCTTTCTTT. This chain links TRBV5-1 with TRBJ1-1, with TRBD1 matching 9 bases. V trimming: 2 bases; J trimming: 4 bases; junction bases outside the gene matches: 6. CDR3 size: 15 residues. CDR1 SGHRS and CDR2 YFSETQ come from the germline V gene.

The chain couples TRBV5-1 to TRBJ2-3; TRBD1 agrees at 7 bases. The CDR3 runs to 15 residues. Germline values: CDR1 SGHRS, CDR2 YFSETQ. J gave up 2 bases and V 3 bases, and 6 bases lay outside the gene matches. This CDR3 reads CASSWRQGPTDTQYF. The CDR3 DNA reads as TGCGCCAGCAGCTGGCGACAGGGACCCACAGATACGCAGTATTTT.

The CDR3 sequence is CASSRTSGRAIGEQFF. CDR3 sequence (DNA): TGTGCCAGCAGCCGGACTAGCGGGAGGGCCATTGGTGAGCAGTTCTTC. The chain is built from TRBV9 and TRBJ2-1; TRBD2 agrees at 15 bases. V was clipped by 4 bases and J by 9 bases; unmatched bases: 8. Germline V gene lookup returns CDR1 SGDLS and CDR2 YYNGEE. This CDR3 is 16 amino acids long. The full variable domain, rest sourced from reference TRBV9 and TRBJ2-1, is DSGVTQTPKHLITATGQRVTLRCSPRSGDLSVYWYQQSLDQGLQFLIQYYNGEERAKGNILERFSAQQFPDLHSELNLSSLELGDSALYFCASSRTSGRAIGEQFFGPGTRLTVL.

This clone occurred a few times. The J gene is TRBJ1-5, the V gene TRBV30; D call uncertain. The CDR3 runs to 13 residues. Germline CDR1 is GTSNPN and CDR2 is SVGIG (reference sequence). The V end lost 5 bases, the J end lost 5 bases, and 13 bases lay between the germline ends. The CDR3 reads CAWAGEGDQPQHF. The CDR3 region has the DNA TGTGCCTGGGCCGGCGAGGGAGATCAGCCCCAGCATTTT. Combining the CDR3 with reference TRBV30 and TRBJ1-5 gives the whole variable domain SQTIHQWPATLVQPVGSPLSLECTVEGTSNPNLYWYRQAAGRGLQLLFYSVGIGQISSEVPQNLSASRPQDRQFILSSKKLLLSDSGFYLCAWAGEGDQPQHFGDGTRLSIL.